This record concerns one T cell receptor beta chain sequence. The antigen is unknown. Sequencing of TCR beta was performed on blood CD8+ and CD4+ T cells. TEMRA cells were FACS-enriched, while CD8+ and CD4+ T cells were negatively isolated. This record comes from a study of CD8 T cells in Susac syndrome. Study-level background: Blood was drawn from Susac syndrome patients while they were therapy-naive, on corticosteroids, or on intravenous immunoglobulin alone.

Study results and caveats: CD8+ clonal expansion in Susac peaked in TEMRA cells and active patients.

The authors reverse transcribed roughly 0.5 to 1 ug RNA with random hexamers. TCRdb re-derived calls from the immunoSEQ multiplex PCR reads in MiXCR, one entry per CDR3 protein. The repertoire includes around 150,000 distinct CDR3 sequences, roughly 94% of them detected once, and about 0.18% sits in the top ten. There are 13 residues in the CDR3. From germline, CDR1 is MGHRA and CDR2 YSYEKL. The V gene lost 1 base and the J gene lost 6 bases, with 7 bases spanning the gap. What was sequenced was CD8+ T cells from PBMCs. This sequence originates from a human donor with Susac syndrome. The genes are TRBV4-1 and TRBJ1-5; D remains ambiguous. The CDR3 spells CASSQGVLQPQHF. As DNA, the CDR3 is TGCGCCAGCAGCCAAGGAGTCCTTCAGCCCCAGCATTTT.